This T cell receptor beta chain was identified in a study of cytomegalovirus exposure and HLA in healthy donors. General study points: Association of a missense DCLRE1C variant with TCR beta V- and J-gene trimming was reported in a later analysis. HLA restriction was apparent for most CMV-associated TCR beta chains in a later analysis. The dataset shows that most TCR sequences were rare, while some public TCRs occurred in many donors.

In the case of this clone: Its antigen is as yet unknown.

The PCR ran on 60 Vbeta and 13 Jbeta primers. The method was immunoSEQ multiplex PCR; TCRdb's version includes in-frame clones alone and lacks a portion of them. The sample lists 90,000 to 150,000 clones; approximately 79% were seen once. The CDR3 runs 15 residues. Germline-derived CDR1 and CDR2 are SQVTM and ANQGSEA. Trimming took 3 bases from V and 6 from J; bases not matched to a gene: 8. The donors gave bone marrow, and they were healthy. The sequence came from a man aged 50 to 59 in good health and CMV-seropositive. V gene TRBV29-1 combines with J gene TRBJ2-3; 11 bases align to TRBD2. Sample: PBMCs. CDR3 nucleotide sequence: TGCAGCGTTGAGAGGGCTAGCGGGGGGAGGGATACGCAGTATTTT. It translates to CSVERASGGRDTQYF.